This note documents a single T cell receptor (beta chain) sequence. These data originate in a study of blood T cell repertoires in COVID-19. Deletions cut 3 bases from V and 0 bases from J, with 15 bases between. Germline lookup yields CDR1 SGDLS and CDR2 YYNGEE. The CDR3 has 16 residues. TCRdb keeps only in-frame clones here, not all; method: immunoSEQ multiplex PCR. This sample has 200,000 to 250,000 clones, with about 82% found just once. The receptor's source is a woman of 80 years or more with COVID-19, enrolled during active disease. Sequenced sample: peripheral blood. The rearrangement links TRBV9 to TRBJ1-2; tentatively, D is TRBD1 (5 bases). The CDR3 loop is CASSASTGAPNYGYTF. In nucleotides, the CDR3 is TGTGCCAGCAGCGCTTCTACAGGAGCACCTAACTATGGCTACACCTTC.